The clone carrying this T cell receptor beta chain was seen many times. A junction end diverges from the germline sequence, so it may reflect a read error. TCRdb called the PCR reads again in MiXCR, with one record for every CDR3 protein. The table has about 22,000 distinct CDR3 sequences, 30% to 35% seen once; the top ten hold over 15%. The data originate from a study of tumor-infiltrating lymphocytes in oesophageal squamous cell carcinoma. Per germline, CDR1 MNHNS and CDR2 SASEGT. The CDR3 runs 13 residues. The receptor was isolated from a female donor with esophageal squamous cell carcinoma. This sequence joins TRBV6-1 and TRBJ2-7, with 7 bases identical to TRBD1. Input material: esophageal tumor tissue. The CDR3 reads CASRRQGNSPLHF. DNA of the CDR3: TGTGCCAGCAGACGACAGGGAAATTCACCCCTCCACTTC.